The sample holds a few counts of the clone carrying this TCR beta chain. The source of the sample is a study of T-cell reconstitution after alpha-beta-depleted transplantation in children. Library preparation (for TCRbeta) was performed with unique molecular identifiers. TCRdb redid the calling of the PCR reads with MiXCR, one entry per CDR3 protein. The data show 200,000 to 250,000 distinct CDR3 sequences, with 9.7% seen just once and 5.1% held by the top ten. The CDR3 contains 15 residues. Unmatched junction bases numbered 9, after V lost 4 bases and J lost 7 bases. The germline V gene has CDR1 SGHKS and CDR2 YYEKEE (reference sequence).

The TCR originated in a human donor who donated a stem cell graft to a child with SCID. V and J are TRBV5-5 and TRBJ1-5, with TRBD1 identical over 9 bases. The material was PBMCs from the stem cell graft donor, obtained from the stem cell graft. The CDR3 loop reads CASSIRQGGGQPQHF. The CDR3 DNA is TGTGCCAGCAGCATCCGACAGGGGGGCGGGCAGCCCCAGCATTTT.